This T cell receptor (beta chain) was obtained from a study of blood T cell repertoires in COVID-19. The wider study: Donors in the United States, Italy and Spain gave samples during acute or convalescent COVID-19. T cells, B-cell-depleted T cells, or PBMCs provided the cDNA or gDNA that served as material.

Germline CDR1 reads SGDLS; CDR2 reads YYNGEE. V trimming: 3 bases; J trimming: 8 bases; junction bases outside the gene matches: 8. The CDR3 runs to 15 residues. Profiling relied on immunoSEQ multiplex PCR, and the TCRdb table lists in-frame clones only, not all of them. Here the sample spans tens of thousands of clones, roughly 88% being singletons. The receptor's source is a man over 45 with active COVID-19. The sequenced sample was peripheral blood. J is TRBJ1-3 and V is TRBV9; 10 nucleotides align to TRBD1. The CDR3, as DNA: TGTGCCAGCAGCGACCAGACAGGGGGCAGTGACACCATATATTTT. Protein product: CASSDQTGGSDTIYF. The full variable domain, rest sourced from reference TRBV9 and TRBJ1-3, is DSGVTQTPKHLITATGQRVTLRCSPRSGDLSVYWYQQSLDQGLQFLIQYYNGEERAKGNILERFSAQQFPDLHSELNLSSLELGDSALYFCASSDQTGGSDTIYFGEGSWLTVV.